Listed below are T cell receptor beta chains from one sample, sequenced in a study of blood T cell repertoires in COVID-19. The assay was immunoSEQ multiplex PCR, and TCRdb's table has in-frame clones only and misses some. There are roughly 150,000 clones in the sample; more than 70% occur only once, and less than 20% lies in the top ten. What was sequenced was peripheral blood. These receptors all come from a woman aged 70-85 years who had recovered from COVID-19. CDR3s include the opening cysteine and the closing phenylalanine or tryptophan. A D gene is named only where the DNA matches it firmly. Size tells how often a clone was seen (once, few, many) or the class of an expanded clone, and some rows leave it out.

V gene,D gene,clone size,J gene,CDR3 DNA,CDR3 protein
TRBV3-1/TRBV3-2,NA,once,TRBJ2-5,TGTGCCAGCAGCCCAGAGTGGGCTAGCTCGGCCCAGTACTTC,CASSPEWASSAQYF
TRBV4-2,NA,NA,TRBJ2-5,TGTGCCAGCAGTCCATCAGGGCGTCGGCAAGAGACCCAGTACTTC,CASSPSGRRQETQYF
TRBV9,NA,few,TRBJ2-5,TGTGCCAGCAGCCCGGGACTGACGGAGACCCAGTACTTC,CASSPGLTETQYF
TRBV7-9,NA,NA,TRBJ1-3,TGTGCCAGCAGCCCCAGGTGGGGAGACTACAGGGATACGGGAAACACCATATATTTT,CASSPRWGDYRDTGNTIYF
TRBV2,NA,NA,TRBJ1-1,TGTGCCACCCTACAGGGCCCCATGAACACTGAAGCTTTCTTT,CATLQGPMNTEAFF
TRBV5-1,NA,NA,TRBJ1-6,TGCGCCAGCAGCTTGGGGCAGCGGAATTCACCCCTCCACTTT,CASSLGQRNSPLHF
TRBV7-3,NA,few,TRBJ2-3,TGTGCCAGCAGCTTATCCATGGGGGGACTCGCAGATACGCAGTATTTT,CASSLSMGGLADTQYF
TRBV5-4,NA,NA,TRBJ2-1,TGTGCCAGCAGCCCTCGGACTCTGAATGAGCAGTTCTTC,CASSPRTLNEQFF
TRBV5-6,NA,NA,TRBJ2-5,TGTGCCAGCAGCTTAGGGGGCGGGGTTACAGAGACCCAGTACTTC,CASSLGGGVTETQYF
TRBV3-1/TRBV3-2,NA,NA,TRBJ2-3,TGTGCCAGCACCTCAGTTGACACGCCAGATACGCAGTATTTT,CASTSVDTPDTQYF
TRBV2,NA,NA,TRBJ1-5,TGTGCCAGCAGCCTAGGACAGACCAATCAGCCCCAGCATTTT,CASSLGQTNQPQHF
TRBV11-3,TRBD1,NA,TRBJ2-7,TGTGCCAGCAGCTACCGCCGGGACAGGGGCTACGAGCAGTACTTC,CASSYRRDRGYEQYF
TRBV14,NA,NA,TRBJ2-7,TGTGCCAGCAGCCAAGCCGCCTACAGGGACACCTACGAGCAGTACTTC,CASSQAAYRDTYEQYF
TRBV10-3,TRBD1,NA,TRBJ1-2,TGTGCCATCAGAAGACAGGGGACTAACTATGGCTACACCTTC,CAIRRQGTNYGYTF
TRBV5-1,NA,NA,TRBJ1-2,TGCGCCAGCAGCTGGAGTAACTATGGCTACACCTTC,CASSWSNYGYTF
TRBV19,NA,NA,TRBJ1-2,TGTGCCAGTAGTATGGGTCCAGGGGTTGGCTACACCTTC,CASSMGPGVGYTF
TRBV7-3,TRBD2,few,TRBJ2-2,TGTGCCAGCAGCTTCGCGGGAGTTAACACCGGGGAGCTGTTTTTT,CASSFAGVNTGELFF
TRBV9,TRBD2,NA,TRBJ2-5,TGTGCCAGCAGCGTAGGCCTAGCGGGGTTAGAGACCCAGTACTTC,CASSVGLAGLETQYF
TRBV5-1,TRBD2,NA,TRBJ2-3,TGCGCCAGCAGCCCCGCGGGAGGAACCCCAGATACGCAGTATTTT,CASSPAGGTPDTQYF
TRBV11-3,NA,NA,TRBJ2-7,TGTGCCAGCAGCCGGGGGGCAGGTTACGAGCAGTACTTC,CASSRGAGYEQYF
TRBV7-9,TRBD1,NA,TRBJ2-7,TGTGCCAGCAGCTTAGGGCTGGGGACAGGGTTCAACGAGCAGTACTTC,CASSLGLGTGFNEQYF
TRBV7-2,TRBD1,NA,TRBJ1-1,TGTGCCAGCAGTAGTCCCGGGACAGGGATGAACACTGAAGCTTTCTTT,CASSSPGTGMNTEAFF
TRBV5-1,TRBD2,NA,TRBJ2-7,TGCGCCAGCAGCTTCCTATCGCGGGAGGGTTCCGAGCAGTACTTC,CASSFLSREGSEQYF
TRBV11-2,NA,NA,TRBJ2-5,TGTGCCAGCAGCTTAGTTGGTGGGAGACTGGAAGAGACCCAGTACTTC,CASSLVGGRLEETQYF
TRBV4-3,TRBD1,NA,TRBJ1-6,TGCGCCAGCAGCCTAGGGACAGGCTATAATTCACCCCTCCACTTT,CASSLGTGYNSPLHF
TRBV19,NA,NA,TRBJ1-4,TGTGCCAGCCACAGGGCACCTAATGAAAAACTGTTTTTT,CASHRAPNEKLFF
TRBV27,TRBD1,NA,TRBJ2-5,TGTGCCAGCAGTTTTCCCGAACAGGGGCAAGAGACCCAGTACTTC,CASSFPEQGQETQYF